Presented here are 29 T cell receptor beta chains from one specimen sequenced in a study of shared clonotypes between healthy human individuals. Assay: immunoSEQ multiplex PCR; the TCRdb copy retains only in-frame clones and omits some. The table includes millions of clones, approximately 95% detected once. Sequencing was carried out using naive CD4+ T cells from PBMCs. Subset of the sample: CD45RA+ positively selected. These receptors were collected from a man between 18 and 35 years old in good health. Some clones in this sample may be carry-over from other donors' samples.

The V call is TRBV11-2, the J call TRBJ1-1, with a tentative D call TRBD1 (5 bases). V lost 2 bases to trimming and J lost 5 bases, with 9 bases between them. The CDR3 runs 13 residues. The germline V gene encodes CDR1 SGHAT and CDR2 FQNNGV. The CDR3 DNA follows: TGTGCCAGCAGCTTACAGGGAGCGACTGAAGCTTTCTTT. This encodes CASSLQGATEAFF.

This chain links TRBV7-6 with TRBJ2-7; D unresolved. Deletions cut 8 bases from V and 3 bases from J, with 14 bases between. The CDR3 is made up of 13 amino acids. Germline CDR1 reads SGHVS; CDR2 reads FNYEAQ. CDR3 in DNA: TGTGCCAGCGCCAAGGGTAATCTCTACGAGCAGTACTTC. Protein: CASAKGNLYEQYF.

The chain employs TRBV15 and TRBJ1-2; the D is unclear. CDR1 and CDR2 (germline): LNHNV, YYDKDF (reference sequence). V gave up 0 bases and J gave up 3 bases, with 11 bases separating them. This CDR3 spans 15 amino acids. The CDR3 is CATSRDRAADYGYTF. In DNA form, the CDR3 reads TGTGCCACCAGCAGAGATCGGGCAGCAGACTATGGCTACACCTTC. The full variable domain, with the rest looked up from reference TRBV15 and TRBJ1-2, is DAMVIQNPRYQVTQFGKPVTLSCSQTLNHNVMYWYQQKSSQAPKLLFHYYDKDFNNEADTPDNFQSRRPNTSFCFLDIRSPGLGDTAMYLCATSRDRAADYGYTFGSGTRLTVV.

This clone was seen just once. The V call is TRBV28, the J call TRBJ2-2, with 8 bases matching TRBD2. Trimming removed 8 bases from V and 3 bases from J; junction bases left unmatched: 11. This CDR3 region has 16 residues. The germline gives CDR1 MDHEN, CDR2 SYDVKM. CDR3 region: CASSSPGAGDTGELFF. The DNA for the CDR3 is TGTGCCAGCTCTTCCCCGGGAGCGGGGGACACCGGGGAGCTGTTTTTT.

The chain combines TRBV5-1 with TRBJ2-3, with 7 positions matching TRBD1. The CDR3 is 16 residues long. Germline CDR1 is SGHRS and CDR2 is YFSETQ. V lost 4 bases and J lost 2; bases outside the gene matches: 10. In DNA form, the CDR3 reads TGCGCCAGCAGCCCCGGGGACAGTAGATACACAGATACGCAGTATTTT. Its protein is CASSPGDSRYTDTQYF.

This sequence joins TRBV6-4 and TRBJ2-3; D unclear. The CDR3 runs 14 residues. V was trimmed by 5 bases and J by 0 bases, leaving 9 bases between them. The germline V gene encodes CDR1 MRHNA and CDR2 SNTAGT. Here the CDR3 reads CASSSDRSTDTQYF. In DNA form, the CDR3 reads TGTGCCAGCAGTTCGGATCGTAGCACAGATACGCAGTATTTT.

The CDR3 reads CASSPRTSGDYGYTF. As DNA, the CDR3 is TGTGCCAGCAGCCCCCGGACGTCGGGGGACTATGGCTACACCTTC. This chain connects TRBV9 to TRBJ1-2; TRBD1 might be the D (5 bases). The CDR3 covers 15 residues. Between the trimmed V and J ends, which lost 4 bases and 3 bases, there was a span of 16 bases. Germline V CDR1 and CDR2: SGDLS, YYNGEE. Full variable domain (remainder filled in from reference TRBV9 and TRBJ1-2): DSGVTQTPKHLITATGQRVTLRCSPRSGDLSVYWYQQSLDQGLQFLIQYYNGEERAKGNILERFSAQQFPDLHSELNLSSLELGDSALYFCASSPRTSGDYGYTFGSGTRLTVV.

This chain joins TRBV4-3 and TRBJ2-2; possible D gene TRBD2, 6 bases. The V end lost 3 bases, the J end lost 2 bases, and 19 bases lay between the germline ends. CDR1 and CDR2 (germline): LGHNA, YSLEER. The CDR3 loop spans 18 amino acids. For the CDR3, the DNA is TGCGCCAGCAGCCAGACCGGCGGACTACTTCCTAACACCGGGGAGCTGTTTTTT. Protein product: CASSQTGGLLPNTGELFF.

The chain employs TRBV19 and TRBJ2-1, with D possibly being TRBD2 (5 bases). The ends were cut back, 2 bases at V and 3 bases at J, with 11 bases in the middle. This CDR3 region has 15 residues. Germline lookup yields CDR1 LNHDA and CDR2 SQIVND (reference sequence). The CDR3 bases are TGTGCCAGTAGTATACAGGTCGGAGGCTACAATGAGCAGTTCTTC. Protein: CASSIQVGGYNEQFF.

V is TRBV10-1 and J is TRBJ1-1; 9 positions agree with TRBD1. Germline CDR1 and CDR2: WNHNN and SYGVQD (reference sequence). The CDR3 runs to 15 residues. J gave up 0 bases and V 6 bases, and 5 bases lay outside the gene matches. The CDR3 region is CASRPGQGLNTEAFF. The DNA for the CDR3 is TGCGCCAGCAGACCGGGACAGGGATTGAACACTGAAGCTTTCTTT.

The gene calls are TRBV7-6 and TRBJ2-3; D may be TRBD1 (6 bases). CDR3 size: 15 residues. The V end was cut by 1 base, the J end by 4 bases, with 12 bases between. Germline loops: CDR1 SGHVS, CDR2 FNYEAQ. DNA of the CDR3: TGTGCCAGCAGCTTAGTTCAGGGGCTCCCAGATACGCAGTATTTT. Its translation: CASSLVQGLPDTQYF.

V usage is TRBV29-1 and J usage is TRBJ1-1; perhaps TRBD1 as D (5 bases). V was clipped by 4 bases and J by 5 bases, with 20 bases between them. Germline lookup yields CDR1 SQVTM and CDR2 ANQGSEA. The CDR3 sequence is 15 residues long. CDR3 protein: CSVVSGFQGGTEAFF. The CDR3 nucleotides read TGCAGCGTTGTTTCAGGGTTCCAGGGAGGGACTGAAGCTTTCTTT. The complete variable domain, with remaining parts taken from reference TRBV29-1 and TRBJ1-1, reads SAVISQKPSRDICQRGTSLTIQCQVDSQVTMMFWYRQQPGQSLTLIATANQGSEATYESGFVIDKFPISRPNLTFSTLTVSNMSPEDSSIYLCSVVSGFQGGTEAFFGQGTRLTVV.

The chain links TRBV18 to TRBJ1-2, with D hard to call. Germline CDR1 KGHSH, CDR2 LQKENI. Trimming stripped 0 bases from V and 7 bases from J, with 21 bases between. This CDR3 is 17 amino acids long. The CDR3 sequence: CASSPPLRVIGAGGYTF. The CDR3 DNA is TGTGCCAGCTCACCACCGTTACGGGTCATCGGAGCTGGTGGCTACACCTTC.

J is TRBJ2-7 and V is TRBV6-5; 9 bases agree with TRBD1. The germline gives CDR1 MNHEY, CDR2 SVGAGI. V lost 2 bases and J lost 7; bases outside the gene matches: 9. CDR3 length equals 15 residues. CDR3 sequence: CASSYEGTGPREQYF. The CDR3 coding sequence is TGTGCCAGCAGTTACGAAGGGACAGGGCCGCGGGAGCAGTACTTC.

The chain couples TRBV5-4 to TRBJ2-2; TRBD2 might be the D (5 bases). CDR3 length: 16 amino acids. Germline V gene data show CDR1 as SGHNT and CDR2 as YYREEE (reference sequence). V was cut by 2 bases and J by 5 bases, with 16 bases left in between. In nucleotides, the CDR3 is TGTGCCAGCAGCTTCGCTCCGGGATCCCGAACCGGGGAGCTGTTTTTT. Translating it yields CASSFAPGSRTGELFF.

This clone has a single count. The V gene is TRBV5-5, the J gene TRBJ2-6; D not certain. V lost 6 bases and J lost 0, with 7 bases in between. This CDR3 region has 14 residues. Germline V gene data show CDR1 as SGHKS and CDR2 as YYEKEE (reference sequence). The CDR3 sequence: CASTYISGANVLTF. CDR3 nucleotides: TGTGCCAGCACCTACATCTCTGGGGCCAACGTCCTGACTTTC.

This clone was seen a single time. This chain connects TRBV9 to TRBJ2-1; 11 bases fit TRBD1. The CDR3 is made up of 16 amino acids. Germline loops: CDR1 SGDLS, CDR2 YYNGEE. The V gene end was trimmed by 2 bases and the J gene end by 2 bases; junction bases not matched to a gene: 3. CDR3 nucleotide sequence: TGTGCCAGCAGCGTGGGACAGGGGGTAACCTACAATGAGCAGTTCTTC. It specifies CASSVGQGVTYNEQFF.

This clone was picked up one time. The chain is built from TRBV5-6 and TRBJ2-7; 7 nucleotides match TRBD1. In germline, CDR1 is SGHDT, CDR2 YYEEEE. Trimming cost V 4 bases and J 2 bases; bases outside gene matches: 3. This CDR3 has 13 residues. The CDR3 region has the DNA TGTGCCAGCAGCCGGGACAGAACCTACGAGCAGTACTTC. As protein: CASSRDRTYEQYF.

The genes are TRBV6-4 and TRBJ2-7; D gene uncertain. Trimming took off 6 bases at V and 2 bases at J, with 23 bases between the two ends. CDR3 length: 17 residues. Germline-derived CDR1 and CDR2 are MRHNA and SNTAGT. CDR3 in amino acids: CASSLPHMRPPAYEQYF. CDR3 nucleotides: TGTGCCAGCAGCCTACCCCACATGCGCCCCCCGGCCTACGAGCAGTACTTC.

The chain recombines TRBV6-1 with TRBJ2-2; TRBD1 is a possible D gene (6 bases). CDR1 and CDR2 from the germline V gene are MNHNS and SASEGT. This CDR3 comprises 15 residues. V was cut by 2 bases and J by 4 bases, with 11 bases left in between. The CDR3 coding sequence is TGTGCCAGCAGTGAAAGGACAGCTATCACCGGGGAGCTGTTTTTT. Translation: CASSERTAITGELFF.

The chain employs TRBV7-6 and TRBJ2-6; D is unclear. With 3 bases removed from V and 0 bases from J, the gap between germline ends came to 9 bases. The CDR3 loop spans 16 amino acids. Germline CDR1 is SGHVS and CDR2 is FNYEAQ. DNA for the CDR3: TGTGCCAGCAGCTTTGGGCGGCGCTCTGGGGCCAACGTCCTGACTTTC. Translating gives CASSFGRRSGANVLTF.

The rearrangement joins TRBV28 to TRBJ2-6; possible D gene TRBD1, 5 bases. Trimming shortened V by 6 bases and J by 3 bases, and 12 bases separated the two germline ends. CDR1 is MDHEN and CDR2 is SYDVKM in the germline V gene. The length of the CDR3 is 15 residues. The CDR3 nucleotides are TGTGCCAGCAGGAGGCAGGGTGTTGGGGCCAACGTCCTGACTTTC. Translation: CASRRQGVGANVLTF.

J is TRBJ2-1 and V is TRBV30; 8 bases fit TRBD2. CDR3 length equals 14 residues. Germline values: CDR1 GTSNPN, CDR2 SVGIG (reference sequence). Trimming cost V 2 bases and J 2 bases; bases outside gene matches: 2. The CDR3 DNA reads as TGTGCCTGGAGTCCGCGGGGGGCCTACAATGAGCAGTTCTTC. This codes for CAWSPRGAYNEQFF.

Only a few counts were recorded for this clone. The sample has other DNA sequences that encode this CDR3 too. The V gene is TRBV29-1, the J gene TRBJ1-1, with unresolved D. There are 13 residues in the CDR3. The V and J ends lost 4 bases and 0 bases respectively, with 9 bases between them. Germline values: CDR1 SQVTM, CDR2 ANQGSEA. CDR3 amino acids: CSVAGIMNTEAFF. DNA of the CDR3: TGCAGCGTTGCTGGCATTATGAACACTGAAGCTTTCTTT.

The chain has TRBV15 and TRBJ1-1; TRBD1 matches 7 bases. There are 15 residues in the CDR3. Per the germline V gene, CDR1 is LNHNV and CDR2 is YYDKDF (reference sequence). J lost 5 bases, V lost 2 bases, and 8 bases had no gene match. CDR3 region: CATSRRQGTGTEAFF. CDR3 nucleotides: TGTGCCACCAGCAGAAGACAGGGAACGGGGACTGAAGCTTTCTTT.

This sequence joins TRBV7-9 and TRBJ1-3; 9 bases match TRBD1. J gave up 2 bases and V 8 bases, and 4 bases lay outside the gene matches. This CDR3 comprises 14 residues. The germline V gene encodes CDR1 SEHNR and CDR2 FQNEAQ (reference sequence). This chain's CDR3 is CASGDRVAGNTIYF. The CDR3 DNA is TGTGCCAGCGGGGACAGGGTCGCTGGAAACACCATATATTTT. Supplemented by reference TRBV7-9 and TRBJ1-3, the full variable domain reads DTGVSQNPRHKITKRGQNVTFRCDPISEHNRLYWYRQTLGQGPEFLTYFQNEAQLEKSRLLSDRFSAERPKGSFSTLEIQRTEQGDSAMYLCASGDRVAGNTIYFGEGSWLTVV.

The chain carries TRBV6-6 and TRBJ1-2, with a weak D call TRBD1 (6 bases). The V gene lost 5 bases and the J gene lost 0 bases, with 13 bases spanning the gap. This CDR3 contains 15 residues. CDR1 and CDR2 from the germline V gene are MNHNY and SVGAGI (reference sequence). CDR3: CASSITGTPNYGYTF. Written as DNA, the CDR3 is TGTGCCAGCAGTATAACAGGGACCCCTAACTATGGCTACACCTTC.

This clone showed up just a few times. The V call is TRBV29-1, the J call TRBJ1-2, with D tentatively TRBD1 (5 bases). V was pared by 6 bases and J by 6 bases, with 5 bases between. This CDR3 spans 9 amino acids. Germline loops: CDR1 SQVTM, CDR2 ANQGSEA. The CDR3, as DNA: TGCAGCGTGACAGATGGCTACACCTTC. Protein product: CSVTDGYTF.

About this clone: Other DNA sequences of this sample code for an identical CDR3. V is TRBV28 and J is TRBJ1-3; 9 bases match TRBD1. J lost 1 base, V lost 2 bases, and 0 bases had no gene match. Germline CDR1 MDHEN, CDR2 SYDVKM. The CDR3 covers 15 residues. The CDR3 coding sequence is TGTGCCAGCAGTTTAGGACAGGGGTCTGGAAACACCATATATTTT. It specifies CASSLGQGSGNTIYF.